These 5 T cell receptor beta chains came from one sample sequenced in a study of CD8+ T cells in alopecia areata. The treatment was: oral pan-JAK inhibitor, 5-10 mg twice daily. The authors extracted RNA and reverse transcribed it into cDNA as the sequencing template. Measured with immunoSEQ multiplex PCR; TCRdb has only the in-frame clones, and not every one. Here the sample spans about 180,000 clones, about 47% being singletons. The sequenced sample was CD8+ T cells sorted from blood, obtained between weeks 51 and 52, from a patient treated with tofacitinib. The receptors come from a human donor with alopecia areata.

This clone has only a few counts. This CDR3 is CASSVGLAGDETQYF. The CDR3 DNA reads as TGTGCCAGCAGCGTAGGGCTAGCGGGGGATGAGACCCAGTACTTC. This chain links TRBV9 with TRBJ2-5, with 10 nucleotides matching TRBD2. Looked up from germline, CDR1 is SGDLS and CDR2 is YYNGEE. The CDR3 is 15 amino acids. The V gene end was trimmed by 0 bases and the J gene end by 5 bases; junction bases not matched to a gene: 4.

The chain has TRBV9 and TRBJ1-1; the D is unclear. With 0 bases removed from V and 10 bases from J, the gap between germline ends came to 13 bases. Looked up from germline, CDR1 is SGDLS and CDR2 is YYNGEE. The CDR3 length is 13 residues. This CDR3 reads CASSVDGPGAAFF. In DNA, the CDR3 is TGTGCCAGCAGCGTAGACGGCCCCGGTGCAGCTTTCTTT. Full variable domain (missing parts from reference TRBV9 and TRBJ1-1): DSGVTQTPKHLITATGQRVTLRCSPRSGDLSVYWYQQSLDQGLQFLIQYYNGEERAKGNILERFSAQQFPDLHSELNLSSLELGDSALYFCASSVDGPGAAFFGQGTRLTVV.

The rearrangement uses TRBV9 and TRBJ2-2, with TRBD1 identical over 8 bases. The trim removed 5 bases at V and 4 bases at J, leaving 10 bases unmatched. Per germline, CDR1 SGDLS and CDR2 YYNGEE. This CDR3 region has 16 residues. The CDR3 DNA follows: TGTGCCAGCAGTGATCTCGACAGGGGAGGCACCGGGGAGCTGTTTTTT. This codes for CASSDLDRGGTGELFF.

The rearrangement uses TRBV4-2 and TRBJ2-7, with unresolved D. V lost 0 bases to trimming and J lost 4 bases, with 7 bases between them. Germline CDR1 LGHNA, CDR2 YNFKEQ. This CDR3 has 13 amino acids. CDR3 amino acids: CASSQEKIYEQYF. As DNA, the CDR3 is TGTGCCAGCAGCCAAGAGAAAATTTACGAGCAGTACTTC.

This chain links TRBV29-1 with TRBJ2-2; 7 bases fit TRBD2. J was trimmed by 5 bases and V by 3 bases; bases with no gene match: 3. Germline V gene data show CDR1 as SQVTM and CDR2 as ANQGSEA. CDR3 length: 13 amino acids. DNA of the CDR3: TGCAGCGTTGATCTGGGGGGGACCGGGGAGCTGTTTTTT. Its translation is CSVDLGGTGELFF.